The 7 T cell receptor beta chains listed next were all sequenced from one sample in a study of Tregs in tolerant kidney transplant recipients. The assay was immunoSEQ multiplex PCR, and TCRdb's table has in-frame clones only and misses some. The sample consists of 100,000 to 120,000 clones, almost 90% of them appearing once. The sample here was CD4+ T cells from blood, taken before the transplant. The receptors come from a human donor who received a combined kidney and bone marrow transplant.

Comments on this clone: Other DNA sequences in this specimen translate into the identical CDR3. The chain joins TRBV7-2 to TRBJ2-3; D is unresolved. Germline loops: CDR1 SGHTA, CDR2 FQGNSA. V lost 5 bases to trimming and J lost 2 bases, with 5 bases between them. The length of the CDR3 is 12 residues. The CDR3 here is CASSPYTDTQYF. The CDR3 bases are TGTGCCAGCAGCCCTTACACAGATACGCAGTATTTT.

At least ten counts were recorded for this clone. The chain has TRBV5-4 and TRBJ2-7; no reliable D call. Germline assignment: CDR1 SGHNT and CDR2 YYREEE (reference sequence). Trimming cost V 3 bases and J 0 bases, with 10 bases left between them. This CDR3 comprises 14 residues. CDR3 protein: CASSYRSGSYEQYF. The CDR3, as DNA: TGTGCCAGCAGCTACCGCTCGGGCTCCTACGAGCAGTACTTC.

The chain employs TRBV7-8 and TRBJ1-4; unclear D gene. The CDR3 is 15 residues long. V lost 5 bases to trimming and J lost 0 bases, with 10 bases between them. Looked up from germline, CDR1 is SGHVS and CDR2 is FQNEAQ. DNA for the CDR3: TGTGCCAGCAGCCCCCACGAGGCAACTAATGAAAAACTGTTTTTT. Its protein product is CASSPHEATNEKLFF.

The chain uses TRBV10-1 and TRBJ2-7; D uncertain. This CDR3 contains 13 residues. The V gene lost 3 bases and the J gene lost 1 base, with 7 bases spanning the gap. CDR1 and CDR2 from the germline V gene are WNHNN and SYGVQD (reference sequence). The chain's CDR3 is CASSDGRSYEQYF. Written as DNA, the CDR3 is TGCGCCAGCAGTGATGGCAGATCCTACGAGCAGTACTTC.

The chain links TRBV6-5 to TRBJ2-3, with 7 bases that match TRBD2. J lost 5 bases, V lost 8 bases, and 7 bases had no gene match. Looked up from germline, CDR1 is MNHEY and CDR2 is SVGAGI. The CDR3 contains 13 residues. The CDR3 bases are TGTGCCAGCGGGGAGGGCGCAGGAGATACGCAGTATTTT. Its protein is CASGEGAGDTQYF.

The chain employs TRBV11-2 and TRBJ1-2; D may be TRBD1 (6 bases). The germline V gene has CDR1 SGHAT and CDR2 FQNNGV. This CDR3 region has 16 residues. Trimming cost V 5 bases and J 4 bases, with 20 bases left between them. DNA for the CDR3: TGTGCCAGCAGCAGGGGGACGACGACGGACCTCTATGGCTACACCTTC. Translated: CASSRGTTTDLYGYTF.

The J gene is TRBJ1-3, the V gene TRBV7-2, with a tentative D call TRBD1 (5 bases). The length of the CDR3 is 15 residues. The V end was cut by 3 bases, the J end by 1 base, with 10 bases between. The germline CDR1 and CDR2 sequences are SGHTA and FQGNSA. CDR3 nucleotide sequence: TGTGCCAGCAGCTTTCCGGGGGTTTCTGGAAACACCATATATTTT. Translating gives CASSFPGVSGNTIYF.